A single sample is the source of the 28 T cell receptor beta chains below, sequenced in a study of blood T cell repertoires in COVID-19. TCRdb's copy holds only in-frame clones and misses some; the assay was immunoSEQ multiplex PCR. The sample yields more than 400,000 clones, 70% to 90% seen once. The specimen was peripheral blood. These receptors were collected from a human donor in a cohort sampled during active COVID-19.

The CDR3 region is CASNLGQLTDTQYF. The CDR3 DNA is TGTGCCAGCAATCTGGGACAGCTAACAGATACGCAGTATTTT. The chain uses TRBV2 and TRBJ2-3; TRBD1 matches 7 bases. Germline V gene lookup returns CDR1 SNHLY and CDR2 FYNNEI. The length of the CDR3 is 14 residues. V lost 7 bases to trimming and J lost 3 bases; unmatched junction nucleotides: 7. The complete variable domain, with remaining parts taken from reference TRBV2 and TRBJ2-3, reads EPEVTQTPSHQVTQMGQEVILRCVPISNHLYFYWYRQILGQKVEFLVSFYNNEISEKSEIFDDQFSVERPDGSNFTLKIRSTKLEDSAMYFCASNLGQLTDTQYFGPGTRLTVL.

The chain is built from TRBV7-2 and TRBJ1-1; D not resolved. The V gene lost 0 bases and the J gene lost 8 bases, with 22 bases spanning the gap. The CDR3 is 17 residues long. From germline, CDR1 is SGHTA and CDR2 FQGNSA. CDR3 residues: CASSLAVVLNRGTEAFF. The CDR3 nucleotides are TGTGCCAGCAGCTTAGCGGTTGTCCTTAACCGGGGTACCGAAGCTTTCTTT. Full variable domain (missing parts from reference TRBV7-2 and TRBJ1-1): GAGVSQSPSNKVTEKGKDVELRCDPISGHTALYWYRQSLGQGLEFLIYFQGNSAPDKSGLPSDRFSAERTGGSVSTLTIQRTQQEDSAVYLCASSLAVVLNRGTEAFFGQGTRLTVV.

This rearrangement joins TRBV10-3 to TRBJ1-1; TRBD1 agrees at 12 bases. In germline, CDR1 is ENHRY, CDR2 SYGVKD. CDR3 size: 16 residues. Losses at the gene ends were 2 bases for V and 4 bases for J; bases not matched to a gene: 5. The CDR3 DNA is TGTGCCATCAGTGAGGGGACAGGGGGCATAGGCACTGAAGCTTTCTTT. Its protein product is CAISEGTGGIGTEAFF.

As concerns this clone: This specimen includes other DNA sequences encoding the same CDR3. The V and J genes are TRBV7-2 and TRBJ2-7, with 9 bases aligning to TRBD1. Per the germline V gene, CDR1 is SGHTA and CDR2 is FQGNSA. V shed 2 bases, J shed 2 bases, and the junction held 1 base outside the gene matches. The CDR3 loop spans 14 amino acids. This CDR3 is CASSLNRGPYEQYF. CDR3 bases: TGTGCCAGCAGCTTAAACAGGGGGCCCTACGAGCAGTACTTC.

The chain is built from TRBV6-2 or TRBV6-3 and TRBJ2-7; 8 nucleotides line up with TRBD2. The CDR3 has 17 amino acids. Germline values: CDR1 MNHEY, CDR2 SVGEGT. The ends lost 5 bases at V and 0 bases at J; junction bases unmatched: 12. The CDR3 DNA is TGTGCCAGCAGTACATTCTCCGTAGCGGGGTACTCCTACGAGCAGTACTTC. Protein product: CASSTFSVAGYSYEQYF.

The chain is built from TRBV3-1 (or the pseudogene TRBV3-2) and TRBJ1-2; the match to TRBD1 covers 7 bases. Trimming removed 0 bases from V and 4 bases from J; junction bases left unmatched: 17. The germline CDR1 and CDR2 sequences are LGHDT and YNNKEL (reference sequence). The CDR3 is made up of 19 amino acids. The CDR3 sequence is CASSQEYPPPWGQSYGYTF. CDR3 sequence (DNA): TGTGCCAGCAGCCAAGAATACCCACCTCCGTGGGGACAGAGCTATGGCTACACCTTC.

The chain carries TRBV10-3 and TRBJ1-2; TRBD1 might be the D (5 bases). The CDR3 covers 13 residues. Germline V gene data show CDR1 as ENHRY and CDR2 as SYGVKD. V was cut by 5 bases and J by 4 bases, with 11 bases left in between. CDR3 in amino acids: CAISRDGGYGYTF. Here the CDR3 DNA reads TGTGCCATCAGTCGGGACGGGGGCTATGGCTACACCTTC.

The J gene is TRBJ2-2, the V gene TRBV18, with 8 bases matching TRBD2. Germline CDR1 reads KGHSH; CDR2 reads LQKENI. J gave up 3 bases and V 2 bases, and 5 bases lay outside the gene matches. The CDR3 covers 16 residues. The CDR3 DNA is TGTGCCAGCTCACCAGACGGGAGGGCCCACACCGGGGAGCTGTTTTTT. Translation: CASSPDGRAHTGELFF.

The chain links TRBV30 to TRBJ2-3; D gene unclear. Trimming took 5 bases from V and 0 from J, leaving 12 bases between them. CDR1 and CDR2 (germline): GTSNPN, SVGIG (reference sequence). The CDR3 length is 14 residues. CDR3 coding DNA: TGTGCCTGGCGTAGAGCAGGAAGCACAGATACGCAGTATTTT. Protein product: CAWRRAGSTDTQYF.

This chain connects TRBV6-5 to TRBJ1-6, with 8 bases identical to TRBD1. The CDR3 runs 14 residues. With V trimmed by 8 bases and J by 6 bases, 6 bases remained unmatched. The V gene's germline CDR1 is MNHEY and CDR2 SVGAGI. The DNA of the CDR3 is TGTGCCAGCGGACAGGGATACGGTAATTCACCCCTCCACTTT. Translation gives CASGQGYGNSPLHF.

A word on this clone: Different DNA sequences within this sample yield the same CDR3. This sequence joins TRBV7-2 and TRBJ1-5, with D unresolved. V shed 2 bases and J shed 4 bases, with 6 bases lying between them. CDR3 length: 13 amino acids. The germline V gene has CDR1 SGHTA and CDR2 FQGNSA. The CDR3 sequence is CASSLRGNQPQHF. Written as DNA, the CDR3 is TGTGCCAGCAGCTTACGAGGAAATCAGCCCCAGCATTTT.

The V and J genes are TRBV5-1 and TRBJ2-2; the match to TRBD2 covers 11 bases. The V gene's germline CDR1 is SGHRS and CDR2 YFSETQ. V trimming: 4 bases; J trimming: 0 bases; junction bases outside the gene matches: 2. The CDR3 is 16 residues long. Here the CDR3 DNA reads TGCGCCAGCAGCCCGGGACTAGCGGCGAACACCGGGGAGCTGTTTTTT. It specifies CASSPGLAANTGELFF.

The CDR3 coding sequence is TGTGCCAGCAGCGGAGGGCCCATCTCCTACGAGCAGTACTTC. Translation: CASSGGPISYEQYF. This chain connects TRBV6-5 to TRBJ2-7, with D maybe TRBD2 (6 bases). V lost 6 bases to trimming and J lost 0 bases, with 12 bases between them. CDR1 MNHEY and CDR2 SVGAGI come from the germline V gene. The CDR3 contains 14 residues.

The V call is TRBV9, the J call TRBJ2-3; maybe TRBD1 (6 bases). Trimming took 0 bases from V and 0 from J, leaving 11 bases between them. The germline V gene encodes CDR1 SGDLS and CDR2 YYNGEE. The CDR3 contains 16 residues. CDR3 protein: CASSVGGQFSTDTQYF. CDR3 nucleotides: TGTGCCAGCAGCGTAGGCGGACAGTTTAGCACAGATACGCAGTATTTT. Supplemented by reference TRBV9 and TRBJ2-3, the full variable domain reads DSGVTQTPKHLITATGQRVTLRCSPRSGDLSVYWYQQSLDQGLQFLIQYYNGEERAKGNILERFSAQQFPDLHSELNLSSLELGDSALYFCASSVGGQFSTDTQYFGPGTRLTVL.

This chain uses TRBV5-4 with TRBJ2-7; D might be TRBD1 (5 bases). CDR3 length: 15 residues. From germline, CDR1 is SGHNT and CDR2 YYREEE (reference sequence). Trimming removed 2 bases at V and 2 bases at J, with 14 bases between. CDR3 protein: CASSLAGSIPYEQYF. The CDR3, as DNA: TGTGCCAGCAGCTTAGCAGGGTCCATACCCTACGAGCAGTACTTC. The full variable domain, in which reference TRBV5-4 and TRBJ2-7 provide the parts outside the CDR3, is ETGVTQSPTHLIKTRGQQVTLRCSSQSGHNTVSWYQQALGQGPQFIFQYYREEENGRGNFPPRFSGLQFPNYSSELNVNALELDDSALYLCASSLAGSIPYEQYFGPGTRLTVT.

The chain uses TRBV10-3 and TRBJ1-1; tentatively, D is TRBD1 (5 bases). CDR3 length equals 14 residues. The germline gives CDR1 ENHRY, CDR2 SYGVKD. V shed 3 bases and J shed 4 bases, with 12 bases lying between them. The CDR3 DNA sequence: TGTGCCATCAGTGATAAGGGAAGGGGCACTGAAGCTTTCTTT. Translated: CAISDKGRGTEAFF.

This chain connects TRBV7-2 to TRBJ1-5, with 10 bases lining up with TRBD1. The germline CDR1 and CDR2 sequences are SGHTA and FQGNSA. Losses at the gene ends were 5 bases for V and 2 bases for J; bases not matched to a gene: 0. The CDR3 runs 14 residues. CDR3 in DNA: TGTGCCAGCAGCGGACAGGGGGGCAATCAGCCCCAGCATTTT. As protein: CASSGQGGNQPQHF.

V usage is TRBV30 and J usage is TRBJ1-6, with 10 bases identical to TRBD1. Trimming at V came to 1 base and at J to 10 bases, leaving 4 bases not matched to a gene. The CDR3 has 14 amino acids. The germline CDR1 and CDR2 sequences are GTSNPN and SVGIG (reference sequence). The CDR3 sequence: CAWSGDRGNSPLHF. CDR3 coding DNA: TGTGCCTGGAGTGGGGACAGGGGAAACTCACCCCTCCACTTT.

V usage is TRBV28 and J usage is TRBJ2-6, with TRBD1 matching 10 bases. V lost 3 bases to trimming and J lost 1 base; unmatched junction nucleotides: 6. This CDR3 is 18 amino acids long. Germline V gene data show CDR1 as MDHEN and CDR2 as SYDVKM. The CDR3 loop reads CASSLGDRGWSGANVLTF. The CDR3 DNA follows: TGTGCCAGCAGTTTGGGGGACAGGGGATGGTCTGGGGCCAACGTCCTGACTTTC.

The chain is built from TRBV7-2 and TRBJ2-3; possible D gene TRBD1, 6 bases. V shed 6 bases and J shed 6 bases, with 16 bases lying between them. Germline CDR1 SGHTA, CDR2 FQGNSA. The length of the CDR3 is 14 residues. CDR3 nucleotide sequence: TGTGCCAGCAGTCGAGTGGGGGCTCTGGATACGCAGTATTTT. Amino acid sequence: CASSRVGALDTQYF.

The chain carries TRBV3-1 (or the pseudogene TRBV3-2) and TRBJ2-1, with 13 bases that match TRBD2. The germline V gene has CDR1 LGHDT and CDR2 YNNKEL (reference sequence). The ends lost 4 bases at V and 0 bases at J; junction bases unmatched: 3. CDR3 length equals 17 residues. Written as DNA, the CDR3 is TGTGCCAGCAGCCTCAGGACTAGCGGGAGCTCCTACAATGAGCAGTTCTTC. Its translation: CASSLRTSGSSYNEQFF.

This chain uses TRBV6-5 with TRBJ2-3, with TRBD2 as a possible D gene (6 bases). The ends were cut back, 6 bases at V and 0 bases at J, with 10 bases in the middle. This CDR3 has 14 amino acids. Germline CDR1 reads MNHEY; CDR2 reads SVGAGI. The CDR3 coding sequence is TGTGCCAGCAGGAGAAGCGGGAGCACAGATACGCAGTATTTT. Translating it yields CASRRSGSTDTQYF.

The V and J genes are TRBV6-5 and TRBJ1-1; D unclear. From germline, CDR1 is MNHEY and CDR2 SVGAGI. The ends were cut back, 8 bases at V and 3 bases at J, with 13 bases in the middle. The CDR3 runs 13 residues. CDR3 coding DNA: TGTGCCAGCGGCTCTCGGGAAGACACTGAAGCTTTCTTT. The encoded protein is CASGSREDTEAFF.

The CDR3 is CASSLPRTGGVNEQYF. The CDR3 DNA sequence: TGTGCCAGCAGCTTACCGAGAACAGGGGGCGTCAACGAGCAGTACTTC. The V gene is TRBV7-2, the J gene TRBJ2-7, with 9 bases identical to TRBD1. Germline V CDR1 and CDR2: SGHTA, FQGNSA. V lost 2 bases to trimming and J lost 5 bases; unmatched junction nucleotides: 10. The CDR3 totals 16 residues.

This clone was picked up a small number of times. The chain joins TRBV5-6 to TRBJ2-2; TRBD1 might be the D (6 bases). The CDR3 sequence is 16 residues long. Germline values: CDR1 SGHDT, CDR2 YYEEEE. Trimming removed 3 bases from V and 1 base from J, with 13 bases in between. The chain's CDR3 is CASSSTGRWNTGELFF. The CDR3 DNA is TGTGCCAGCAGCTCCACAGGGCGCTGGAACACCGGGGAGCTGTTTTTT.

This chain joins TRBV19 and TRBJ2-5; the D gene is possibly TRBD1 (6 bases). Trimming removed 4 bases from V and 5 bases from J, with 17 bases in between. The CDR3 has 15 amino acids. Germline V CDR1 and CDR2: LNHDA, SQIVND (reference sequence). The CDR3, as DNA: TGTGCCAGTAGTAACGCCCAGGGGTCGGGGGAGACCCAGTACTTC. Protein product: CASSNAQGSGETQYF.

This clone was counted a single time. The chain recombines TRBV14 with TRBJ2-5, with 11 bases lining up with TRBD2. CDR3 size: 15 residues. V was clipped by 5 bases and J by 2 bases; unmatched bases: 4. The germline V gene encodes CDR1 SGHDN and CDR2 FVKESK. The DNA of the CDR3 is TGTGCCAGCAGCGTTGGGACTAGCGGACAAGAGACCCAGTACTTC. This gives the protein CASSVGTSGQETQYF. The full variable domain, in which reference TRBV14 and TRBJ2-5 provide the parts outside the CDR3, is EAGVTQFPSHSVIEKGQTVTLRCDPISGHDNLYWYRRVMGKEIKFLLHFVKESKQDESGMPNNRFLAERTGGTYSTLKVQPAELEDSGVYFCASSVGTSGQETQYFGPGTRLLVL.

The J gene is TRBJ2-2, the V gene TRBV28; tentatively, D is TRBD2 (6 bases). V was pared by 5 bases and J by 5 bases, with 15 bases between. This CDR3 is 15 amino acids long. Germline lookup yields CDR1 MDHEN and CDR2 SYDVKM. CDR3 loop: CASSQEGMLTGELFF. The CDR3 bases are TGTGCCAGCAGTCAGGAGGGCATGTTGACCGGGGAGCTGTTTTTT.